Included here is one T cell receptor beta chain sequence, with context. Its antigen is currently unknown. The treatment denotes: oral pan-JAK inhibitor, 5-10 mg twice daily. This specimen belongs to a study of CD8+ T cells in alopecia areata. Findings and limits, study-wide: Lesional scalp, especially alopecia totalis/universalis, showed higher clonality than normal scalp. Many expanded lesional clones remained in scalp and blood on tofacitinib.

Extracted RNA was reverse transcribed, and the resulting cDNA served as sequencing template. The table came from immunoSEQ multiplex PCR; TCRdb's copy has only in-frame clones and leaves some out. This table has 150,000 or so clones, roughly 65% appearing once. The starting material was CD4+ T cells sorted from blood, obtained at week 4, from a patient treated with tofacitinib. The origin of this receptor is a human donor with alopecia areata.

This CDR3 is CAWRGDSTYYEQYF. Written as DNA, the CDR3 is TGTGCCTGGAGAGGGGATTCGACATACTACGAGCAGTACTTC. The rearrangement joins TRBV30 to TRBJ2-7, with TRBD1 as a possible D gene (5 bases). The V and J ends lost 3 bases and 3 bases respectively, with 15 bases between them. Germline CDR1 reads GTSNPN; CDR2 reads SVGIG (reference sequence). The CDR3 is 14 amino acids.